Described below is a single T cell receptor beta chain sequence and its context. Its cognate antigen is unknown. The CDR3 is 16 residues long. V lost 1 base and J lost 11, with 24 bases in between. Per the germline V gene, CDR1 is SGDLS and CDR2 is YYNGEE. The data were obtained in a study of blood T cells in healthy people across ages. The authors ran a second PCR of about 6 to 11 cycles using a sample-barcoded 5' primer and a J-beta primer mix. Each cDNA was tagged by a template-switch adaptor containing 12 random nucleotides. TCRdb ran MiXCR on the 5' RACE reads and lists one entry per CDR3 protein. The data contain around 1,000,000 distinct CDR3 sequences, more than 30% of them singletons. Study-wide findings and caveats: Expanded clonotype shifts may have been confounded, as the donors had an unknown CMV status. A strong correlation was found between TCR beta diversity and the percentage of naive T cells. Diversity estimates drawn from one million T cells were deemed underestimates.

The sequencing sample was made of blood. The rearrangement joins TRBV9 to TRBJ2-5; D is uncertain. This TCR came from a young man in good health. The CDR3 nucleotides are TGTGCCAGCAGCGTACTAGGTACACCCGAATCCAATGAGCAGTACTTC. Its protein product is CASSVLGTPESNEQYF.